Listed below are T cell receptor beta chains from one sample, sequenced in a study of OX40 agonist ivuxolimab in advanced cancers. Profiled with immunoSEQ multiplex PCR; TCRdb holds only in-frame clones, not every one. The sample lists some 150,000 clones, 90% to 95% occurring once. The sample here was CD4+ or CD8+ T cells sorted from blood, taken in a trial of the OX40 agonist ivuxolimab. The receptors stem from an adult with an advanced solid tumor such as melanoma, head and neck, liver or kidney cancer. CDR3s include the opening cysteine and the closing phenylalanine or tryptophan.

TRBV10-3,TRBJ2-1,CAISGTSGRTEQFF
TRBV27,TRBJ1-2,CASSFQEPGQGYGYTF
TRBV5-8,TRBJ1-1,CASRFRGGREAFF
TRBV4-1,TRBJ2-1,CASSQLSGRAYNEQFF
TRBV2,TRBJ2-7,CASSEAPGQAYEQYF
TRBV19,TRBJ2-2,CATQGRDSYTGELFF
TRBV11-1,TRBJ1-2,CASSLESAYGYTF
TRBV18,TRBJ2-2,CASSQFSRVNTGELFF
TRBV21-1,TRBJ1-1,CASSKGMDGTGKGGTEAFF
TRBV9,TRBJ2-2,CASSTSGGPNTGELFF
TRBV30,TRBJ1-4,CAWSAGTPEKGLFF
TRBV11-2,TRBJ2-6,CASSLDPTGGAFGANVLTF
TRBV11-2,TRBJ1-5,CASSLARRGNQPQHF
TRBV5-4,TRBJ1-2,CASSLALGQGYGYTF
TRBV4-3,TRBJ2-1,CASSQVDGTPRNNEQFF
TRBV7-2,TRBJ2-7,CASSLVSRQINYEQYF
TRBV27,TRBJ2-3,CASAFDRASSLSTDTQYF
TRBV4-3,TRBJ1-1,CASSQQEGTEAFF
TRBV6-6,TRBJ1-2,CASSFPDRNYGYTF
TRBV5-4,TRBJ2-5,CASSQNTGGLGETQYF
TRBV6-5,TRBJ1-6,CAISPGTGANSPLHF
TRBV11-1,TRBJ2-1,CASSLGGRAYNEQFF
TRBV7-2,TRBJ1-1,CASSLPKDRSWDTEAFF
TRBV12-5,TRBJ2-2,CASGLGQGATGELFF
TRBV10-3,TRBJ2-2,CATQGNGELFF
TRBV7-2,TRBJ1-2,CASSSHRNYGYTF
TRBV15,TRBJ1-2,CATSNPKGDNYYTF
TRBV27,TRBJ2-2,CASSLEGPNTGELFF
TRBV4-1,TRBJ1-1,CASSLGQFTEAFF
TRBV5-6,TRBJ2-7,CASSLGQSRGSYEQYF
TRBV7-9,TRBJ2-5,CASSLGTTQETQYF
TRBV19,TRBJ1-5,CASTQVGLNQPQHF
TRBV4-1,TRBJ2-6,CASSQDSFPRTDRFSGANVLTF
TRBV5-6,TRBJ1-2,CASSFLYEDYGYTF
TRBV9,TRBJ2-3,CASSVAPPGRASTDTQYF
TRBV6-5,TRBJ1-1,CASRYTGSEAFF
TRBV4-1,TRBJ2-7,CASSHENGLSTGRAAF
TRBV7-2,TRBJ1-2,CASSSRTDGYTF
TRBV27,TRBJ2-4,CASSLGGTTKNIQYF
TRBV9,TRBJ1-2,CASSVVTSDDGYTF
TRBV29-1,TRBJ2-1,CSVAGQGDWGFF